This T cell receptor beta chain is drawn from a study of patients and donors after allogeneic stem cell transplantation. This CDR3 has 15 residues. The germline V and J ends were trimmed by 1 base and 7 bases, with 15 bases remaining between them. Germline V CDR1 and CDR2: SGHNT, YYREEE (reference sequence). TCRdb analysed the RT-PCR reads with MiXCR anew, one entry per CDR3 protein. Among about 410,000 distinct CDR3 sequences listed, 16% were seen once. This clonotype originated in a human donor who was either an allogeneic HSCT recipient or a stem cell or donor lymphocyte infusion donor (not recorded which). It is not recorded whose cells these are; they may come from a transplant donor. The chain combines TRBV5-4 with TRBJ2-1; D not certain. Input material: blood, either unsorted or a sorted T cell fraction (not recorded which). The CDR3 sequence: CASSLYSGYGNEQFF. CDR3 sequence (DNA): TGTGCCAGCAGCTTGTATTCGGGCTATGGGAATGAGCAGTTCTTC.